Detailed here is one T cell receptor beta chain. The sample originates from a study of blood T cell repertoires in COVID-19. V lost 1 base and J lost 8, with 13 bases in between. This CDR3 is built from 14 residues. Germline V lookup: CDR1 LNHDA, CDR2 SQIVND (reference sequence). Data came from immunoSEQ multiplex PCR; TCRdb stores just in-frame clones and leaves some out. This table holds more than 13,000 clones, roughly 80% found once. The specimen was peripheral blood. This sequence joins TRBV19 and TRBJ2-3, with D maybe TRBD1 (6 bases). The receptor was isolated from a human donor in a cohort sampled during active COVID-19. CDR3 sequence: CASSIVQGEGTQYF. The CDR3 nucleotides read TGTGCCAGTAGTATAGTACAGGGTGAAGGTACGCAGTATTTT.